The 25 T cell receptor beta chains given below trace back to one sample, sequenced in a study of cytomegalovirus exposure and HLA in healthy donors. This PCR relied on a set of 60 Vbeta primers and 13 Jbeta primers. Sequencing used immunoSEQ multiplex PCR; TCRdb keeps in-frame clones, though not all of them. The data show approximately 130,000 clones, approximately 75% seen once. Material: PBMCs. These TCRs come from a man aged 35 to 55 in good health and CMV-seronegative.

The chain couples TRBV10-3 to TRBJ1-4; 9 bases agree with TRBD1. V dropped 6 bases and J dropped 8; count of bases not matched to a gene: 4. The germline V gene has CDR1 ENHRY and CDR2 SYGVKD. There are 13 residues in the CDR3. CDR3 protein: CAIRQGAGEKLFF. The DNA for the CDR3 is TGTGCCATCAGACAGGGGGCGGGCGAAAAACTGTTTTTT.

The chain joins TRBV28 to TRBJ2-5, with 7 bases matching TRBD1. Germline-derived CDR1 and CDR2 are MDHEN and SYDVKM. V lost 6 bases and J lost 1; bases outside the gene matches: 5. The length of the CDR3 is 14 residues. CDR3 nucleotide sequence: TGTGCCAGCAGCACAGGGGACCTCCAAGAGACCCAGTACTTC. Translation gives CASSTGDLQETQYF.

The chain links TRBV4-3 to TRBJ1-1; TRBD1 agrees at 10 bases. There are 17 residues in the CDR3. J gave up 4 bases and V 0 bases, and 8 bases lay outside the gene matches. Germline V gene sequence: CDR1 LGHNA, CDR2 YSLEER. The CDR3 DNA reads TGCGCCAGCAGCCAAGATCACCGGACAGGGGGAACCACTGAAGCTTTCTTT. Its protein is CASSQDHRTGGTTEAFF.

The chain combines TRBV5-5 with TRBJ2-6; D call uncertain. Germline V gives CDR1 SGHKS, CDR2 YYEKEE (reference sequence). CDR3 length: 14 amino acids. V dropped 1 base and J dropped 2 bases, with 4 bases sitting between them. This chain's CDR3 is CASSLSPGANVLTF. The CDR3 coding sequence is TGTGCCAGCAGCTTGTCTCCTGGGGCCAACGTCCTGACTTTC.

The rearrangement links TRBV19 to TRBJ1-1; 11 nucleotides match TRBD1. Unmatched junction bases numbered 1, after V lost 4 bases and J lost 3 bases. Germline V gene lookup returns CDR1 LNHDA and CDR2 SQIVND (reference sequence). The CDR3 totals 14 residues. The DNA for the CDR3 is TGTGCCAGTAGTAGGGGACAGGGGGACACTGAAGCTTTCTTT. Amino acids: CASSRGQGDTEAFF.

This chain uses TRBV9 with TRBJ2-5; 14 positions match TRBD2. Germline loops: CDR1 SGDLS, CDR2 YYNGEE. The J segment lost 4 bases and the V segment lost 1 base, leaving 21 bases of the junction unmatched. The CDR3 length is 22 residues. The CDR3 here is CASSVSTGTGTSGRGFRETQYF. CDR3 coding DNA: TGTGCCAGCAGCGTATCCACGGGGACCGGGACTAGCGGGAGAGGTTTCAGAGAGACCCAGTACTTC.

This clone appeared a single time. This chain uses TRBV10-3 with TRBJ2-5, with 11 nucleotides matching TRBD2. Germline-derived CDR1 and CDR2 are ENHRY and SYGVKD. V shed 5 bases, J shed 9 bases, and the junction held 14 bases outside the gene matches. The CDR3 extends over 16 amino acids. The CDR3 loop reads CAISSSGTSGGEAQYF. CDR3 DNA sequence: TGTGCCATCAGTTCAAGTGGGACTAGCGGAGGGGAGGCCCAGTACTTC.

This clone appeared once. The chain combines TRBV5-6 with TRBJ2-7; D remains unclear. Germline loops: CDR1 SGHDT, CDR2 YYEEEE. With 0 bases removed from V and 6 bases from J, the gap between germline ends came to 13 bases. This CDR3 contains 14 residues. As DNA, the CDR3 is TGTGCCAGCAGCTTGGGCCCCCTGAACAGCGAGCAGTACTTC. It codes for CASSLGPLNSEQYF.

The chain carries TRBV6-1 and TRBJ1-2, with D unresolved. V lost 3 bases and J lost 0, with 11 bases in between. CDR1 is MNHNS, CDR2 SASEGT, per germline. This CDR3 comprises 15 residues. The CDR3 sequence: CASSDWARANYGYTF. The CDR3 DNA follows: TGTGCCAGCAGTGATTGGGCCAGAGCTAACTATGGCTACACCTTC.

This chain uses TRBV2 with TRBJ2-3; 11 nucleotides line up with TRBD2. CDR1 is SNHLY and CDR2 is FYNNEI in the germline V gene. This CDR3 contains 15 residues. The junction had 7 bases not matched to a gene; V was cut back by 7 bases and J by 4 bases. The CDR3: CASTLVAGGADTQYF. The CDR3 DNA reads as TGTGCCAGCACCCTTGTAGCGGGAGGGGCAGATACGCAGTATTTT. Based on the CDR3 plus reference TRBV2 and TRBJ2-3, the full variable domain is EPEVTQTPSHQVTQMGQEVILRCVPISNHLYFYWYRQILGQKVEFLVSFYNNEISEKSEIFDDQFSVERPDGSNFTLKIRSTKLEDSAMYFCASTLVAGGADTQYFGPGTRLTVL.

The chain links TRBV20-1 to TRBJ2-7; D uncertain. Germline V gives CDR1 DFQATT, CDR2 SNEGSKA (reference sequence). This CDR3 region has 11 residues. V was trimmed by 3 bases and J by 7 bases, leaving 10 bases between them. The CDR3 loop is CSARRLKEQYF. DNA for the CDR3: TGCAGTGCTAGGAGGCTCAAGGAGCAGTACTTC.

Note on this clone: Compared with germline, one end of the junction differs, possibly owing to a read error. The chain joins TRBV5-1 to TRBJ2-4, with 10 bases fitting TRBD2. From germline, CDR1 is SGHRS and CDR2 YFSETQ. The CDR3 covers 18 residues. This CDR3 is CASSLGARAGGRENSQYF. The CDR3 nucleotides are TGCGCCAGCAGCTTGGGAGCTCGAGCGGGGGGGCGGGAAAACAGTCAGTACTTC.

The rearrangement uses TRBV30 and TRBJ1-5; D uncertain. This CDR3 region has 15 residues. V dropped 0 bases and J dropped 2 bases, with 11 bases sitting between them. The germline gives CDR1 GTSNPN, CDR2 SVGIG (reference sequence). CDR3 loop: CAWSVTGSGNQPQHF. Written as DNA, the CDR3 is TGTGCCTGGAGTGTAACTGGTTCTGGCAATCAGCCCCAGCATTTT. The whole variable domain, filled in from reference TRBV30 and TRBJ1-5, reads SQTIHQWPATLVQPVGSPLSLECTVEGTSNPNLYWYRQAAGRGLQLLFYSVGIGQISSEVPQNLSASRPQDRQFILSSKKLLLSDSGFYLCAWSVTGSGNQPQHFGDGTRLSIL.

The chain uses TRBV7-3 and TRBJ1-3; TRBD1 is a possible D gene (5 bases). Per germline, CDR1 SGHTA and CDR2 FQGTGA. V lost 5 bases and J lost 2, with 13 bases in between. The CDR3 is made up of 15 amino acids. The chain's CDR3 is CASSRTGTPGNTIYF. The CDR3 DNA reads TGTGCCAGCAGCCGGACCGGGACTCCTGGAAACACCATATATTTT.

V usage is TRBV30 and J usage is TRBJ1-6; a possible D gene is TRBD1 (5 bases). The V and J ends lost 4 bases and 8 bases respectively, with 12 bases between them. Per the germline V gene, CDR1 is GTSNPN and CDR2 is SVGIG (reference sequence). This CDR3 has 13 residues. In nucleotides, the CDR3 is TGTGCCTGGAATTCACAGGTCGATTCACCCCTCCACTTT. This gives the protein CAWNSQVDSPLHF.

This chain joins TRBV4-3 and TRBJ2-1; D call uncertain. The CDR3 extends over 13 amino acids. Trimming removed 3 bases at V and 5 bases at J, with 8 bases between. CDR1 and CDR2 from the germline V gene are LGHNA and YSLEER. The CDR3 nucleotides are TGCGCCAGCAGCCAGTTCCCGGACAATGAGCAGTTCTTC. Its translation is CASSQFPDNEQFF.

The genes are TRBV6-5 and TRBJ2-7, with D possibly TRBD1 on 5 matching bases. The germline V gene encodes CDR1 MNHEY and CDR2 SVGAGI. The CDR3 length is 15 residues. V lost 2 bases to trimming and J lost 2 bases, with 13 bases between them. The CDR3 loop is CASSYTPQGPYEQYF. CDR3 bases: TGTGCCAGCAGTTACACCCCTCAGGGCCCCTACGAGCAGTACTTC.

This chain uses TRBV29-1 with TRBJ2-3; no clear D. Germline CDR1 SQVTM, CDR2 ANQGSEA. V gave up 3 bases and J gave up 6 bases, with 10 bases separating them. This CDR3 is 12 amino acids long. The DNA for the CDR3 is TGCAGCGTTGAGTCTGGTGAGGATACGCAGTATTTT. It yields the protein CSVESGEDTQYF.

The chain is built from TRBV5-1 and TRBJ2-2, with 12 bases that match TRBD1. The CDR3 covers 15 residues. V lost 5 bases and J lost 6; bases outside the gene matches: 5. The germline gives CDR1 SGHRS, CDR2 YFSETQ. The CDR3 DNA is TGCGCCAGCAGGTCCGGGACAGGGGGCGCCGGGGAGCTGTTTTTT. It translates to CASRSGTGGAGELFF. Full variable domain (rest looked up from reference TRBV5-1 and TRBJ2-2): KAGVTQTPRYLIKTRGQQVTLSCSPISGHRSVSWYQQTPGQGLQFLFEYFSETQRNKGNFPGRFSGRQFSNSRSEMNVSTLELGDSALYLCASRSGTGGAGELFFGEGSRLTVL.

The chain joins TRBV5-1 to TRBJ2-5; 8 nucleotides line up with TRBD1. There are 14 residues in the CDR3. V gave up 3 bases and J gave up 5 bases; unmatched junction bases: 6. Per the germline V gene, CDR1 is SGHRS and CDR2 is YFSETQ. The CDR3 region is CASSSQGVLETQYF. The CDR3 nucleotides are TGCGCCAGCAGCTCACAGGGGGTCTTGGAGACCCAGTACTTC.

V usage is TRBV18 and J usage is TRBJ1-2; 9 nucleotides agree with TRBD1. Germline loops: CDR1 KGHSH, CDR2 LQKENI. Trimming cost V 4 bases and J 2 bases; bases outside gene matches: 8. This CDR3 is built from 16 residues. CDR3 bases: TGTGCCAGCTCACGGGACAGGGTATCGGTAAACTATGGCTACACCTTC. As protein: CASSRDRVSVNYGYTF.

The V gene is TRBV5-1, the J gene TRBJ2-2, with 9 bases aligning to TRBD2. Germline CDR1 SGHRS, CDR2 YFSETQ. The V gene end was trimmed by 4 bases and the J gene end by 2 bases; junction bases not matched to a gene: 3. The CDR3 length is 15 residues. The chain's CDR3 is CASSPREGNTGELFF. In DNA, the CDR3 is TGCGCCAGCAGCCCGCGGGAGGGCAACACCGGGGAGCTGTTTTTT.

The rearrangement links TRBV9 to TRBJ2-5; D is perhaps TRBD2 (5 bases). The CDR3 sequence is 14 residues long. Per the germline V gene, CDR1 is SGDLS and CDR2 is YYNGEE. Trimming left V 4 bases short and J 2 bases short, with 12 bases between. This CDR3 is CASSPNPGQETQYF. CDR3 nucleotides: TGTGCCAGCAGCCCAAATCCGGGGCAAGAGACCCAGTACTTC.

The chain couples TRBV6-5 to TRBJ1-1; 11 bases align to TRBD1. This CDR3 has 14 residues. Germline loops: CDR1 MNHEY, CDR2 SVGAGI. V gave up 8 bases and J gave up 4 bases; unmatched junction bases: 6. CDR3 loop: CASDLGTGGTEAFF. CDR3 sequence (DNA): TGTGCCAGCGACCTCGGGACAGGGGGCACTGAAGCTTTCTTT.

J is TRBJ1-5 and V is TRBV30; D possibly corresponds to TRBD1 (5 bases). V shed 3 bases and J shed 3 bases, with 21 bases lying between them. Germline V gene data show CDR1 as GTSNPN and CDR2 as SVGIG (reference sequence). CDR3 length: 17 amino acids. Here the CDR3 DNA reads TGTGCCTGGAGCGAAGGAGCCAGGGTTCGTCACAATCAGCCCCAGCATTTT. Translated, it gives CAWSEGARVRHNQPQHF.